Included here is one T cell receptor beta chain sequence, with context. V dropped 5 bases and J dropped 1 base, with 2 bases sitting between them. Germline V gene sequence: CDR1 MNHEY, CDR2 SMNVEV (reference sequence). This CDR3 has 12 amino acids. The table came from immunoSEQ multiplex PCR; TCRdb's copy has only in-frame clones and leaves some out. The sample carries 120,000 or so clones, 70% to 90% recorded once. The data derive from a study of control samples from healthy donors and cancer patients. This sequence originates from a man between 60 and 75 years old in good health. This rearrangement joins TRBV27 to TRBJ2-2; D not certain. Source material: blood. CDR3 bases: TGTGCCAGCAGTAAGAACACCGGGGAGCTGTTTTTT. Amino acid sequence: CASSKNTGELFF.